The present T cell receptor beta chain was sequenced within a study of Ad26.COV2.S vaccination and SARS-CoV-2 variants. Worth noting for this clone: The sample holds other DNA sequences that translate to the same CDR3.

Here immunoSEQ multiplex PCR was the method, and the copy in TCRdb shows in-frame clones only, minus some. The sample consists of about 350,000 clones, 70% to 90% of them appearing once. The CDR3 is made up of 13 amino acids. Trimming took 4 bases from V and 0 from J, leaving 5 bases between them. The germline CDR1 and CDR2 sequences are SGHRS and YFSETQ. As to treatment: around 19 received Ad26.COV2.S at low or high dose, single or two shots; roughly 5 received placebo; per-sample allocation not given. After the first vaccine or placebo injection, samples were drawn on day 63. The specimen was peripheral blood, collected in a trial of Ad26.COV2.S vaccine versus placebo. The clonotype comes from a person aged 18-65 years who received the Ad26.COV2.S COVID-19 vaccine or a placebo. The chain carries TRBV5-1 and TRBJ2-1; D is ambiguous. CDR3 in amino acids: CASSGSSYNEQFF. CDR3 in DNA: TGCGCCAGCAGCGGGTCCTCCTACAATGAGCAGTTCTTC.